The rows below give T cell receptor beta chains drawn from one sample of a study of T cells in Graves' hyperthyroidism and ophthalmopathy. TCRdb analysed the multiplex PCR reads with MiXCR anew, one entry per CDR3 protein. The top ten clones hold 45% to 55% of a sample with 490,000 or so distinct CDR3 sequences, about 22% of them seen once. Material: blood. The receptors originated from a woman in her 70s with Graves' ophthalmopathy. The CDR3 runs from the conserved cysteine through the conserved F or W. Fields, in order: J gene, V gene, CDR3 length, D gene, clone size, CDR3 protein, CDR3 DNA. D genes are given only for firm matches. Only some rows state a clone size, as once, few, many or a class for expanded clones.

j_call: TRBJ2-1
v_call: TRBV7-2
cdr3_length: 12
d_call: NA
clone_size: NA
cdr3_aa: CASSRILGEQFF
cdr3_nt: TGTGCCAGCAGCCGAATACTAGGCGAGCAGTTCTTC

j_call: TRBJ2-7
v_call: TRBV29-1
cdr3_length: 11
d_call: NA
clone_size: NA
cdr3_aa: CSVWNSYEQYF
cdr3_nt: TGCAGCGTCTGGAACTCCTACGAGCAGTACTTC

j_call: TRBJ1-1
v_call: TRBV28
cdr3_length: 14
d_call: TRBD1
clone_size: many
cdr3_aa: CASRGQGAFTEAFF
cdr3_nt: TGTGCCAGCAGAGGACAGGGGGCGTTCACTGAAGCTTTCTTT

j_call: TRBJ2-7
v_call: TRBV6-6
cdr3_length: 16
d_call: TRBD2
clone_size: few
cdr3_aa: CASSYTRLAGVYEQYF
cdr3_nt: TGTGCCAGCAGTTACACGAGACTAGCGGGAGTCTACGAGCAGTACTTC

j_call: TRBJ2-1
v_call: TRBV2
cdr3_length: 16
d_call: NA
clone_size: many
cdr3_aa: CASSVELASSYNEQFF
cdr3_nt: TGTGCCAGCAGTGTCGAGCTAGCTAGCTCCTACAATGAGCAGTTCTTC

j_call: TRBJ2-2
v_call: TRBV18
cdr3_length: 16
d_call: NA
clone_size: NA
cdr3_aa: CASSPPGVMSTGELFF
cdr3_nt: TGTGCCAGCTCACCCCCCGGGGTAATGAGCACCGGGGAGCTGTTTTTT

j_call: TRBJ1-1
v_call: TRBV20-1
cdr3_length: 13
d_call: TRBD1
clone_size: NA
cdr3_aa: CSAPDRGNTEAFF
cdr3_nt: TGCAGTGCGCCGGACAGGGGGAACACTGAAGCTTTCTTT

j_call: TRBJ1-5
v_call: TRBV20-1
cdr3_length: 15
d_call: TRBD1
clone_size: few
cdr3_aa: CSARETGGSNQPQHF
cdr3_nt: TGCAGTGCTAGGGAGACAGGGGGTAGCAATCAGCCCCAGCATTTT

j_call: TRBJ2-1
v_call: TRBV6-2/TRBV6-3
cdr3_length: 15
d_call: TRBD2
clone_size: many
cdr3_aa: CASSAGLAGANEQFF
cdr3_nt: TGTGCCAGCAGCGCAGGACTAGCGGGAGCCAATGAGCAGTTCTTC

j_call: TRBJ1-1
v_call: TRBV19
cdr3_length: 14
d_call: NA
clone_size: NA
cdr3_aa: CASRPFTTNTEAFF
cdr3_nt: TGTGCCAGTAGGCCTTTTACGACGAACACTGAAGCTTTCTTT

j_call: TRBJ1-5
v_call: TRBV12-3/TRBV12-4
cdr3_length: 12
d_call: NA
clone_size: NA
cdr3_aa: CASSRAKQPQHF
cdr3_nt: TGTGCCAGCAGTAGGGCCAAACAGCCCCAGCATTTT

j_call: TRBJ1-1
v_call: TRBV2
cdr3_length: 14
d_call: NA
clone_size: NA
cdr3_aa: CASSEFGVDTEAFF
cdr3_nt: TGTGCCAGCAGTGAATTTGGAGTAGACACTGAAGCTTTCTTT

j_call: TRBJ2-6
v_call: TRBV28
cdr3_length: 17
d_call: NA
clone_size: few
cdr3_aa: CASSVFGTPSGANVLTF
cdr3_nt: TGTGCCAGCAGTGTTTTCGGGACTCCGTCTGGGGCCAACGTCCTGACTTTC

j_call: TRBJ2-4
v_call: TRBV12-3/TRBV12-4
cdr3_length: 13
d_call: NA
clone_size: few
cdr3_aa: CASSLRMGDFQYF
cdr3_nt: TGTGCCAGCAGTTTAAGGATGGGAGACTTTCAGTACTTC

j_call: TRBJ2-1
v_call: TRBV4-3
cdr3_length: 15
d_call: TRBD1
clone_size: few
cdr3_aa: CASRKGTGTFDEQFF
cdr3_nt: TGCGCCAGCAGAAAGGGGACAGGGACTTTCGATGAGCAGTTCTTC

j_call: TRBJ2-3
v_call: TRBV20-1
cdr3_length: 16
d_call: TRBD2
clone_size: few
cdr3_aa: CSASPRRVAGTDTQYF
cdr3_nt: TGCAGTGCTAGCCCACGACGGGTAGCGGGAACAGATACGCAGTATTTT

j_call: TRBJ2-1
v_call: TRBV15
cdr3_length: 16
d_call: TRBD2
clone_size: few
cdr3_aa: CATSRGVAGEGNEQFF
cdr3_nt: TGTGCCACCAGCAGAGGAGTAGCGGGAGAGGGTAATGAGCAGTTCTTC

j_call: TRBJ1-2
v_call: TRBV6-1
cdr3_length: 13
d_call: NA
clone_size: few
cdr3_aa: CASSDLARWGYTF
cdr3_nt: TGTGCCAGCAGTGACCTGGCCCGGTGGGGCTACACCTTC

j_call: TRBJ1-5
v_call: TRBV20-1
cdr3_length: 15
d_call: NA
clone_size: NA
cdr3_aa: CSARQGGNSNQPQHF
cdr3_nt: TGCAGTGCTAGACAAGGGGGGAATAGCAATCAGCCCCAGCATTTT

j_call: TRBJ2-7
v_call: TRBV10-3
cdr3_length: 11
d_call: NA
clone_size: NA
cdr3_aa: CAIGQGAEQYF
cdr3_nt: TGTGCCATCGGGCAGGGCGCCGAGCAGTACTTC

j_call: TRBJ1-1
v_call: TRBV7-2
cdr3_length: 15
d_call: NA
clone_size: once
cdr3_aa: CASSSRVQADTEAFF
cdr3_nt: TGTGCCAGCAGCTCCCGGGTTCAGGCGGACACTGAAGCTTTCTTT

j_call: TRBJ2-1
v_call: TRBV24-1
cdr3_length: 16
d_call: TRBD2
clone_size: NA
cdr3_aa: CATSDILAGGPDEQFF
cdr3_nt: TGTGCCACCAGTGATATACTAGCGGGAGGGCCCGATGAGCAGTTCTTC

j_call: TRBJ1-5
v_call: TRBV11-2
cdr3_length: 15
d_call: NA
clone_size: NA
cdr3_aa: CASSLAVGSNQPQHF
cdr3_nt: TGTGCCAGCAGCTTAGCCGTAGGTAGCAATCAGCCCCAGCATTTT

j_call: TRBJ2-2
v_call: TRBV28
cdr3_length: 16
d_call: TRBD1
clone_size: many
cdr3_aa: CASSTTGTGATGELFF
cdr3_nt: TGTGCCAGCAGTACCACCGGGACAGGGGCCACCGGGGAGCTGTTTTTT

j_call: TRBJ2-7
v_call: TRBV5-1
cdr3_length: 15
d_call: TRBD2
clone_size: few
cdr3_aa: CASSWGGSGRNEQYF
cdr3_nt: TGCGCCAGCAGCTGGGGGGGTAGCGGGAGGAACGAGCAGTACTTC

j_call: TRBJ2-5
v_call: TRBV15
cdr3_length: 16
d_call: NA
clone_size: many
cdr3_aa: CATSRDGTWVGETQYF
cdr3_nt: TGTGCCACCAGCAGAGATGGAACGTGGGTCGGGGAGACCCAGTACTTC

j_call: TRBJ2-1
v_call: TRBV4-1
cdr3_length: 16
d_call: NA
clone_size: NA
cdr3_aa: CASSQGQGGYFWEQFF
cdr3_nt: TGCGCCAGCAGCCAAGGGCAGGGTGGTTATTTCTGGGAGCAGTTCTTC

j_call: TRBJ2-7
v_call: TRBV6-1
cdr3_length: 15
d_call: NA
clone_size: few
cdr3_aa: CASSLLGRGPYEQYF
cdr3_nt: TGTGCCAGCAGTCTTCTTGGACGCGGGCCCTACGAGCAGTACTTC

j_call: TRBJ1-1
v_call: TRBV14
cdr3_length: 13
d_call: NA
clone_size: NA
cdr3_aa: CASSQEWDTEAFF
cdr3_nt: TGTGCCAGCAGCCAAGAGTGGGACACTGAAGCTTTCTTT

j_call: TRBJ2-2
v_call: TRBV7-9
cdr3_length: 14
d_call: TRBD2
clone_size: NA
cdr3_aa: CASSLGEGTGELFF
cdr3_nt: TGTGCCAGCAGCCTCGGGGAGGGCACCGGGGAGCTGTTTTTT

j_call: TRBJ2-7
v_call: TRBV6-2/TRBV6-3
cdr3_length: 16
d_call: NA
clone_size: NA
cdr3_aa: CASIYPLDRASYEQYF
cdr3_nt: TGTGCCAGCATCTACCCTCTTGACAGAGCATCCTACGAGCAGTACTTC

j_call: TRBJ2-1
v_call: TRBV6-1
cdr3_length: 13
d_call: TRBD2
clone_size: few
cdr3_aa: CASGLDIYNEQFF
cdr3_nt: TGTGCCAGCGGACTAGATATCTACAATGAGCAGTTCTTC

j_call: TRBJ1-2
v_call: TRBV7-9
cdr3_length: 14
d_call: NA
clone_size: few
cdr3_aa: CASSQDRNNYGYTF
cdr3_nt: TGTGCCAGCAGCCAAGACAGGAATAACTATGGCTACACCTTC

j_call: TRBJ1-5
v_call: TRBV3-1
cdr3_length: 15
d_call: TRBD1
clone_size: few
cdr3_aa: CASSQGGQGSAPQHF
cdr3_nt: TGTGCCAGCAGCCAAGGAGGACAGGGCTCCGCGCCCCAGCATTTT

j_call: TRBJ1-5
v_call: TRBV5-1
cdr3_length: 14
d_call: NA
clone_size: few
cdr3_aa: CASSLDPGDQPQHF
cdr3_nt: TGCGCCAGCAGCTTGGATCCAGGGGATCAGCCCCAGCATTTT

j_call: TRBJ1-4
v_call: TRBV6-5
cdr3_length: 15
d_call: TRBD1
clone_size: NA
cdr3_aa: CASSYFRDRGEKLFF
cdr3_nt: TGTGCCAGCAGTTATTTCCGGGACAGAGGTGAAAAACTGTTTTTT

j_call: TRBJ1-2
v_call: TRBV6-1
cdr3_length: 14
d_call: TRBD1
clone_size: NA
cdr3_aa: CASSRTSGGDGYTF
cdr3_nt: TGTGCCAGCAGCCGTACATCAGGGGGTGATGGCTACACCTTC

j_call: TRBJ2-1
v_call: TRBV20-1
cdr3_length: 13
d_call: NA
clone_size: many
cdr3_aa: CSASRGSGDEQFF
cdr3_nt: TGCAGTGCTAGTCGAGGGAGTGGTGATGAGCAGTTCTTC

j_call: TRBJ1-5
v_call: TRBV2
cdr3_length: 15
d_call: TRBD1
clone_size: few
cdr3_aa: CASSTGQGASQPQHF
cdr3_nt: TGTGCCAGCAGTACGGGACAGGGGGCTTCTCAGCCCCAGCATTTT

j_call: TRBJ2-1
v_call: TRBV7-9
cdr3_length: 12
d_call: TRBD2
clone_size: NA
cdr3_aa: CASSLSGSEQFF
cdr3_nt: TGTGCCAGCAGCCTCAGCGGGAGTGAGCAGTTCTTC

j_call: TRBJ1-1
v_call: TRBV19
cdr3_length: 13
d_call: NA
clone_size: NA
cdr3_aa: CASSTWRNTEAFF
cdr3_nt: TGTGCCAGTAGTACCTGGAGGAACACTGAAGCTTTCTTT

j_call: TRBJ2-3
v_call: TRBV12-5
cdr3_length: 14
d_call: NA
clone_size: few
cdr3_aa: CASGWTGRAVTQYF
cdr3_nt: TGTGCTAGTGGTTGGACGGGCAGGGCCGTTACGCAGTATTTT

j_call: TRBJ1-1
v_call: TRBV10-3
cdr3_length: 13
d_call: TRBD1
clone_size: few
cdr3_aa: CAIRTGGLAEAFF
cdr3_nt: TGTGCCATCAGGACAGGGGGCCTCGCTGAAGCTTTCTTT

j_call: TRBJ1-3
v_call: TRBV11-2
cdr3_length: 14
d_call: NA
clone_size: many
cdr3_aa: CASSVVRSGNTIYF
cdr3_nt: TGTGCCAGCAGCGTGGTCCGCTCTGGAAACACCATATATTTT

j_call: TRBJ2-7
v_call: TRBV7-9
cdr3_length: 14
d_call: NA
clone_size: once
cdr3_aa: CASSLGRSIYEQYF
cdr3_nt: TGTGCCAGCAGCTTAGGTAGGAGTATCTACGAGCAGTACTTC

j_call: TRBJ1-2
v_call: TRBV10-3
cdr3_length: 17
d_call: NA
clone_size: NA
cdr3_aa: CVISESSGGQGRYGYTF
cdr3_nt: TGTGTCATCAGTGAGTCGAGCGGTGGGCAGGGTCGATATGGCTACACCTTC

j_call: TRBJ1-2
v_call: TRBV6-2/TRBV6-3
cdr3_length: 15
d_call: TRBD1
clone_size: NA
cdr3_aa: CASSSTDRGNYGYTF
cdr3_nt: TGTGCCAGCAGTTCAACGGACAGGGGCAACTATGGCTACACCTTC

j_call: TRBJ2-2
v_call: TRBV28
cdr3_length: 13
d_call: NA
clone_size: NA
cdr3_aa: CASSLAVVGELFF
cdr3_nt: TGTGCCAGCAGCCTCGCAGTCGTCGGGGAGCTGTTTTTT

j_call: TRBJ2-7
v_call: TRBV18
cdr3_length: 14
d_call: NA
clone_size: NA
cdr3_aa: CASSQTQGPWEQYF
cdr3_nt: TGTGCCAGCTCCCAAACCCAGGGGCCTTGGGAGCAGTACTTC

j_call: TRBJ2-7
v_call: TRBV28
cdr3_length: 13
d_call: TRBD1
clone_size: many
cdr3_aa: CASTPGQVYEQYF
cdr3_nt: TGTGCCAGCACCCCGGGACAGGTCTACGAGCAGTACTTC